This TCR beta chain is from a study of cytomegalovirus exposure and HLA in healthy donors. Worth noting for this clone: The target antigen is unknown.

General study results and limits: It was likely that a cluster of highly shared sequence variants was a sequencing artifact. Fewer N-insertions (relative to the approximately 700-donor mean) were reportedly seen in an Asian-associated ancestry cluster in a later analysis. Later work associated 16,951 TCR beta sequences with HLA alleles at 0.05 false discovery rate.

The J segment lost 5 bases and the V segment lost 3 bases, leaving 6 bases of the junction unmatched. The CDR3 spans 16 residues. Germline V gives CDR1 LNHDA, CDR2 SQIVND (reference sequence). The PCR used 60 Vbeta and 13 Jbeta primers. Data came from immunoSEQ multiplex PCR; TCRdb stores just in-frame clones and leaves some out. The sample has about 130,000 clones; about three quarters are singletons. The chain has TRBV19 and TRBJ2-2; 10 nucleotides line up with TRBD2. This TCR was recovered from a woman aged 55-69 years in good health and CMV-seropositive. Specimen: PBMCs. The chain's CDR3 is CASSILSGRATGELFF. The CDR3 DNA reads TGTGCCAGTAGTATCTTAAGCGGGAGGGCGACCGGGGAGCTGTTTTTT.